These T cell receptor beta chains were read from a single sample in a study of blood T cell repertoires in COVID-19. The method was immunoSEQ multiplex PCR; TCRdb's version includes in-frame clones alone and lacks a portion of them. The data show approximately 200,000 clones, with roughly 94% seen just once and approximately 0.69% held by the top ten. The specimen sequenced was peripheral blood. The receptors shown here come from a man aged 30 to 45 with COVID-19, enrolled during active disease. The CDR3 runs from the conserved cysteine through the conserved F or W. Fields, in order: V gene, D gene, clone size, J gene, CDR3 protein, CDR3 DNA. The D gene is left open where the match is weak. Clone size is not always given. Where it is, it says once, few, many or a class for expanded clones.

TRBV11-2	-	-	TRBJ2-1	CASSLEDVSSYNEQFF	TGTGCCAGCAGCTTGGAGGACGTCAGCTCCTACAATGAGCAGTTCTTC
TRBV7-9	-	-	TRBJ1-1	CASSLTQGRPEAFF	TGTGCCAGCAGCTTAACGCAGGGGAGACCTGAAGCTTTCTTT
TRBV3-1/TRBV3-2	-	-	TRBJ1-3	CASSQGGAGNTIYF	TGTGCCAGCAGCCAAGGGGGAGCTGGAAACACCATATATTTT
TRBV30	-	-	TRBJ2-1	CAQSSDMPFINEQFF	TGTGCCCAGTCGTCGGACATGCCGTTCATCAATGAGCAGTTCTTC
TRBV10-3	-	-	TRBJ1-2	CAVGGDYGYTF	TGTGCGGTCGGGGGAGACTATGGCTACACCTTC
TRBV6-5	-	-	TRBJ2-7	CASSRLGGSYEQYF	TGTGCCAGCTCCCGGTTAGGGGGCTCCTACGAGCAGTACTTC
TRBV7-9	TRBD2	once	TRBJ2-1	CASSPPIAGGRNEQFF	TGTGCCAGCAGCCCGCCGATAGCGGGGGGGAGAAATGAGCAGTTCTTC
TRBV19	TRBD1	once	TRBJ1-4	CASSIRDRGEKLFF	TGTGCCAGTAGTATAAGAGACAGGGGTGAAAAACTGTTTTTT
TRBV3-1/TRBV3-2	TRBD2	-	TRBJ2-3	CASSQRTPGLAGTDTQYF	TGTGCCAGCAGCCAGCGAACCCCGGGACTAGCAGGCACAGATACGCAGTATTTT
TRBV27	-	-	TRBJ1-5	CASSLQGSGNQPQHF	TGTGCCAGCAGTTTACAGGGGAGTGGCAATCAGCCCCAGCATTTT
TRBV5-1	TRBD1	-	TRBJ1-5	CASSLTGVGQPQHF	TGCGCCAGCAGCCTGACAGGGGTCGGTCAGCCCCAGCATTTT
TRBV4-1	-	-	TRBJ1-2	CASSQLQQSYGYTF	TGCGCCAGCAGCCAACTACAGCAGTCGTATGGCTACACCTTC
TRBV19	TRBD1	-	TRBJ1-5	CASRVGDRGGSNQPQHF	TGTGCCAGTAGGGTCGGGGACAGGGGAGGGAGCAATCAGCCCCAGCATTTT
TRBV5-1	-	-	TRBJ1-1	CASSWDTGTEAFF	TGCGCCAGCAGTTGGGACACCGGCACTGAAGCTTTCTTT